Listed below are T cell receptor beta chains from one sample, sequenced in a study of shared T cell receptors in the human thymus. The assay was immunoSEQ multiplex PCR, and TCRdb's table has in-frame clones only and misses some. The data show about 730,000 clones, 80% to 90% seen once. The same sample was also studied in work on human thymus T cells.

The material sequenced was thymocytes. All receptors come from a girl less than two years old with a congenital heart defect. The CDR3 runs from the conserved cysteine through the conserved F or W. The order of the fields is clone size, V gene, J gene, D gene, CDR3 protein, CDR3 DNA. A D gene is named only where the DNA matches it firmly. Size tells how often a clone was seen (once, few, many) or the class of an expanded clone, and some rows leave it out.

clone size: -
V gene: TRBV12-5
J gene: TRBJ2-1
D gene: TRBD2
CDR3 protein: CARVSGAPWGEQFF
CDR3 DNA: TGTGCTAGGGTTAGCGGGGCCCCCTGGGGTGAGCAGTTCTTC

clone size: -
V gene: TRBV5-4
J gene: TRBJ2-5
D gene: -
CDR3 protein: CASSFAPVKETQYF
CDR3 DNA: TGTGCCAGCAGCTTTGCGCCCGTTAAAGAGACCCAGTACTTC

clone size: once
V gene: TRBV19
J gene: TRBJ2-3
D gene: -
CDR3 protein: CASSIDQGRTDTQYF
CDR3 DNA: TGTGCCAGTAGTATAGATCAGGGTCGCACAGATACGCAGTATTTT

clone size: -
V gene: TRBV6-4
J gene: TRBJ2-1
D gene: -
CDR3 protein: CASSDLPSGEQFF
CDR3 DNA: TGTGCCAGCAGTGACCTCCCTTCGGGTGAGCAGTTCTTC

clone size: -
V gene: TRBV7-9
J gene: TRBJ1-2
D gene: -
CDR3 protein: CASSPPEDRQRGYTF
CDR3 DNA: TGTGCCAGCAGCCCCCCGGAGGACCGGCAACGTGGCTACACCTTC

clone size: -
V gene: TRBV5-1
J gene: TRBJ1-1
D gene: -
CDR3 protein: CASSLTGSLGTEAFF
CDR3 DNA: TGCGCCAGCAGCTTGACAGGCTCCTTGGGGACTGAAGCTTTCTTT

clone size: -
V gene: TRBV4-1
J gene: TRBJ1-6
D gene: -
CDR3 protein: CASSQASYRAWGNSPLHF
CDR3 DNA: TGCGCCAGCAGCCAAGCTTCTTACAGGGCATGGGGGAATTCACCCCTCCACTTT

clone size: once
V gene: TRBV12-5
J gene: TRBJ1-1
D gene: TRBD1
CDR3 protein: CASGHRYRGSNTEAFF
CDR3 DNA: TGTGCTAGTGGCCATAGATACAGGGGATCGAACACTGAAGCTTTCTTT

clone size: -
V gene: TRBV4-1
J gene: TRBJ2-1
D gene: -
CDR3 protein: CASSQDGAGDSISYNEQFF
CDR3 DNA: TGCGCCAGCAGCCAAGACGGGGCTGGGGACTCTATCTCCTACAATGAGCAGTTCTTC

clone size: -
V gene: TRBV28
J gene: TRBJ2-3
D gene: TRBD2
CDR3 protein: CASSSSGGGYRDTQYF
CDR3 DNA: TGTGCCAGCAGTTCCTCGGGCGGGGGTTACCGAGATACGCAGTATTTT

clone size: -
V gene: TRBV9
J gene: TRBJ2-5
D gene: -
CDR3 protein: CASSYRRSWGETQYF
CDR3 DNA: TGTGCCAGCAGTTACAGGAGAAGCTGGGGAGAGACCCAGTACTTC

clone size: -
V gene: TRBV29-1
J gene: TRBJ2-1
D gene: -
CDR3 protein: CSVEGGGTAGRKKKFF
CDR3 DNA: TGCAGCGTTGAGGGGGGTGGGACAGCCGGCAGGAAGAAGAAGTTCTTC

clone size: -
V gene: TRBV14
J gene: TRBJ1-2
D gene: -
CDR3 protein: CASSQEHGGYNF
CDR3 DNA: TGTGCCAGCAGCCAAGAGCATGGGGGCTACAACTTC

clone size: -
V gene: TRBV27
J gene: TRBJ1-5
D gene: -
CDR3 protein: CASSSTHVPNIRKPQHF
CDR3 DNA: TGTGCCAGCAGTTCGACTCACGTGCCAAACATTAGGAAGCCCCAGCATTTT

clone size: -
V gene: TRBV5-1
J gene: TRBJ2-1
D gene: TRBD2
CDR3 protein: CASSLVGGGRVSGSYNEQFF
CDR3 DNA: TGCGCCAGCAGCTTGGTAGGCGGGGGTCGTGTATCCGGCTCCTACAATGAGCAGTTCTTC

clone size: -
V gene: TRBV7-9
J gene: TRBJ1-2
D gene: TRBD1
CDR3 protein: CASSKTTTQGVDGYTF
CDR3 DNA: TGTGCCAGCAGCAAAACAACTACGCAGGGGGTGGATGGCTACACCTTC

clone size: -
V gene: TRBV28
J gene: TRBJ1-1
D gene: -
CDR3 protein: CASSLLVNSGAFF
CDR3 DNA: TGTGCCAGCAGTTTATTAGTGAACAGTGGTGCTTTCTTT

clone size: -
V gene: TRBV6-1
J gene: TRBJ1-3
D gene: -
CDR3 protein: CASSEAGTEDTIYF
CDR3 DNA: TGTGCCAGCAGTGAAGCAGGGACTGAAGACACCATATATTTT

clone size: -
V gene: TRBV6-1
J gene: TRBJ2-2
D gene: TRBD2
CDR3 protein: CASSGGGAETGELFF
CDR3 DNA: TGTGCCAGCAGTGGCGGGGGGGCGGAGACCGGGGAGCTGTTTTTT

clone size: once
V gene: TRBV27
J gene: TRBJ2-1
D gene: -
CDR3 protein: CASSPRTDVVFDEQFF
CDR3 DNA: TGTGCCAGCAGTCCAAGAACAGACGTGGTGTTTGATGAGCAGTTCTTC

clone size: once
V gene: TRBV10-3
J gene: TRBJ1-2
D gene: -
CDR3 protein: CAISEPRDYNYGYTF
CDR3 DNA: TGTGCCATCAGTGAACCCAGGGATTATAACTATGGCTACACCTTC

clone size: -
V gene: TRBV4-2
J gene: TRBJ1-1
D gene: TRBD1
CDR3 protein: CASRGQILDLSAEAFF
CDR3 DNA: TGTGCCAGCAGGGGACAGATCCTAGATTTGAGTGCTGAAGCTTTCTTT